The rows below give T cell receptor beta chains drawn from one sample of a study of technical replicates of blood from a handful of donors. Using immunoSEQ multiplex PCR, the repertoire was profiled, and TCRdb retains in-frame clones only, with some absent. The sample holds about 100,000 clones, around 96% seen once. The source material was T cells isolated from PBMCs. These receptors came from a human donor in good health. The CDR3 runs from the conserved cysteine through the conserved F or W. D genes are given only for firm matches. Some rows mark clone size as missing; the rest say once, few, many or name a class of expanded clone.

size	length	D	V	J	DNA	CDR3
NA	13	NA	TRBV5-4	TRBJ2-5	TGTGCCAGCAGCTTGGCCGTCCAAGAGACCCAGTACTTC	CASSLAVQETQYF
NA	14	TRBD1	TRBV27	TRBJ1-2	TGTGCCAGCAGTTTAGGGGGACAGCTCTATGGCTACACCTTC	CASSLGGQLYGYTF
NA	18	TRBD2	TRBV27	TRBJ2-2	TGTGCCAGCAGTTTATTCGGGCGGGGGACCCCGAACACCGGGGAGCTGTTTTTT	CASSLFGRGTPNTGELFF
NA	14	TRBD2	TRBV5-1	TRBJ2-7	TGCGCCAGCAGCTTGGCCGTGACTAGCATTAAGCAGTACTTC	CASSLAVTSIKQYF
NA	14	NA	TRBV4-1	TRBJ1-4	TGCGCCAGCAGACCGAGGGTGATAGGGGAAAAACTGTTTTTT	CASRPRVIGEKLFF
NA	16	TRBD2	TRBV6-4	TRBJ2-3	TGTGCCAGCTCCTTTTTCGGCGGGAGGACCACAGATACGCAGTATTTT	CASSFFGGRTTDTQYF
NA	12	NA	TRBV30	TRBJ1-4	TGTGCCTGGCGGGGGATCGACGAAAAACTGTTTTTT	CAWRGIDEKLFF
NA	16	NA	TRBV7-3	TRBJ2-1	TGTGCCAGCAGCCCCAAGGCGGGGGCTACCTACAATGAGCAGTTCTTC	CASSPKAGATYNEQFF
NA	13	TRBD1	TRBV25-1	TRBJ1-5	TGTGCCAGCAGTGCAGGGGGCAGTCAGCCCCAGCATTTT	CASSAGGSQPQHF
once	19	TRBD2	TRBV18	TRBJ2-7	TGTGCCAGCTCACCCCCAAACCGACTAGCGGGAGGGACTTCCTACGAGCAGTACTTC	CASSPPNRLAGGTSYEQYF
NA	17	TRBD1	TRBV5-1	TRBJ2-7	TGCGCCAGCAGGGATTGGGACAGGACCTCGGAACGGCACGAGCAGTACTTC	CASRDWDRTSERHEQYF
once	11	NA	TRBV27	TRBJ2-7	TGTCCAGAGAGGGCAAGATACGAGCAGTACTTC	CPERARYEQYF
NA	16	TRBD1	TRBV4-1	TRBJ2-7	TGCGCCAGCAGCCAAGATGACAGGGAATACTCCTACGAGCAGTACTTC	CASSQDDREYSYEQYF
NA	13	NA	TRBV28	TRBJ1-5	TGTGCCAGCAGAAGACAGGACAATCAGCCCCAGCATTTT	CASRRQDNQPQHF
NA	15	TRBD2	TRBV9	TRBJ2-5	TGTGCCAGCAGCCCCGGACTAGTAACGGATGAGACCCAGTACTTC	CASSPGLVTDETQYF
NA	15	NA	TRBV28	TRBJ2-7	TGTGCCAGCAGTCAACTAGGGCTAAGTGGCTACGAGCAGTACTTC	CASSQLGLSGYEQYF
NA	14	NA	TRBV7-5	TRBJ1-1	TGTGTCAGAAGCACCCGGACAGGGAAAGCTGAAGCTTTCTTT	CVRSTRTGKAEAFF